This T cell receptor beta chain was sequenced for a study of cytomegalovirus exposure and HLA in healthy donors. The CDR3 has 10 amino acids. In germline, CDR1 is DFQATT, CDR2 SNEGSKA (reference sequence). The germline V and J ends were trimmed by 6 bases and 7 bases, with 8 bases remaining between them. Only a few counts were recorded for this clone. The primer mix had 60 Vbeta and 13 Jbeta primers. The data were produced by immunoSEQ multiplex PCR, yet TCRdb's version contains in-frame clones alone and is incomplete. This sample yields 100,000 to 150,000 clones, of which about 73% are seen a single time; about 2.6% belongs to the top ten.

This TCR came from a human donor in good health. The rearrangement links TRBV20-1 to TRBJ2-3; D possibly corresponds to TRBD2 (5 bases). Sequenced: PBMCs. The CDR3 DNA sequence: TGCAGTGCGCAGCGGAATACGCAGTATTTT. Translated, it gives CSAQRNTQYF.